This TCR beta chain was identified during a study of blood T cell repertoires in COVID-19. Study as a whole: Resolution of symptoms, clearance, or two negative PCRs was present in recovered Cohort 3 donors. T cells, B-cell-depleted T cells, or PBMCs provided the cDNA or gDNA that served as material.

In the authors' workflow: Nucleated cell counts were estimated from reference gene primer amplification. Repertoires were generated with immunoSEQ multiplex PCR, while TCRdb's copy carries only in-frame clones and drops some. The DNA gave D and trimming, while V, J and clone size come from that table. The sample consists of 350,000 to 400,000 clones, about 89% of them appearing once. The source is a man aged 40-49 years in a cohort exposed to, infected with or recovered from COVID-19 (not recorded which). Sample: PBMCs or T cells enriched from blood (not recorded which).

CDR3 protein: CASSTGPRGGMNTEAFF. The CDR3 DNA is TGTGCCAGTAGTACGGGACCGAGGGGGGGGATGAACACTGAAGCTTTCTTT. This chain joins TRBV19 and TRBJ1-1; D may be TRBD1 (6 bases). Germline CDR1 LNHDA, CDR2 SQIVND (reference sequence). This CDR3 spans 17 amino acids. The V end was cut by 4 bases, the J end by 0 bases, with 18 bases between.